This section outlines one T cell receptor (beta chain) sequence together with its context. The CDR3 has 15 residues. Germline assignment: CDR1 SGHNT and CDR2 YENEEA. Trimming at V came to 6 bases and at J to 1 base, leaving 6 bases not matched to a gene. TCRdb's table, derived via immunoSEQ multiplex PCR, lists solely in-frame clones and lacks some. Found here are about 2.3 million clones, approximately 90% of them singletons; the top ten hold around 0.4%. These data belong to a study of shared clonotypes between healthy human individuals. The gene calls are TRBV11-3 and TRBJ1-1, with 9 bases fitting TRBD1. The sequence was collected from a man between 18 and 35 years old in good health. Some clones in this sample may be carry-over from other donors' samples. The sequencing input was naive CD4+ T cells from PBMCs. Subset specified: CD45RA+ positively selected. DNA of the CDR3: TGTGCCAGCAGTCTACGGACAGGGGAGAACACTGAAGCTTTCTTT. This codes for CASSLRTGENTEAFF.